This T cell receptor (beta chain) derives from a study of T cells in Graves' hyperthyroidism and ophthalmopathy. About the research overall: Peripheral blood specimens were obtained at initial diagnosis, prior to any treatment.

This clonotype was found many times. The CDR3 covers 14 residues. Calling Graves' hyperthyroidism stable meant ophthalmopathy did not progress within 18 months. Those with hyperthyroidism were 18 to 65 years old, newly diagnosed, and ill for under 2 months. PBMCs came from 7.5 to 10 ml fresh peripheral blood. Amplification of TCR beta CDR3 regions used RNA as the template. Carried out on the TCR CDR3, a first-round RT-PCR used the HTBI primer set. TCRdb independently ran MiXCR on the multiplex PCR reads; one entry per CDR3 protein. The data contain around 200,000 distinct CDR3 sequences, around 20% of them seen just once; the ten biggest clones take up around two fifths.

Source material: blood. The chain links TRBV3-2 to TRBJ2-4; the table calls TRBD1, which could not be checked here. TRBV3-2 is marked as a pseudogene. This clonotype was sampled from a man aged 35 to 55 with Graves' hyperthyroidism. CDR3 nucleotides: TGTGCCAACACGACGGACAGGGCTAAAAACATTCAGTACTTC. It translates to CANTTDRAKNIQYF.